This TCR beta chain was documented in a study of cytomegalovirus exposure and HLA in healthy donors. Study-wide findings and caveats: Relative to the approximately 670-donor mean, N-insertions were reportedly fewer in an Asian-associated ancestry cluster in a later analysis.

The PCR employed 60 Vbeta primers together with 13 Jbeta primers. Using immunoSEQ multiplex PCR, the repertoire was profiled, and TCRdb retains in-frame clones only, with some absent. This sample has under 170,000 clones, with 55% to 80% found just once. This clone has more than one count but fewer than ten. The antigen is undetermined. The CDR3 has 15 amino acids. J gave up 6 bases and V 5 bases, and 10 bases lay outside the gene matches. Germline V CDR1 and CDR2: SGHRS, YFSETQ. The material sequenced was PBMCs. This clonotype originated in a woman between 55 and 75 years old in good health and CMV-seropositive. The chain links TRBV5-1 to TRBJ2-2; 7 bases match TRBD2. CDR3 DNA: TGCGCCAGCAGGCGACTAGCCGGGGTAGCCGGGGAGCTGTTTTTT. Residues: CASRRLAGVAGELFF.